This entry features one TCR beta chain sequence. Its antigen is not yet known. Within one base of it there is no much larger clone, and no base qualities were kept. Libraries were made using the immunoSEQ multiplex PCR assay. TCRdb mirrors the immuneACCESS table, restricted to in-frame sequences. Some clones are absent from its copies; in checked studies, under half trace to an unresolved V gene, and the reason for the others is unknown. The sample data list tens of thousands of clones, and roughly nine tenths of these were observed just once. Of the sample, roughly 0.38% falls within the top ten clones. This sample was taken from a study of technical replicates of blood from several donors (dated by TCRdb to about 2017). From its cysteine to its phenylalanine, the CDR3 spans 11 amino acids. Left in the record is the CDR3 DNA by itself, 33 bases read in frame from the first base. V is reduced by 7 bases and J by 8 bases, leaving a spacing of 10 bases between them. The germline V gene (reference sequence) sets CDR1 to MNHEY and CDR2 to SMNVEV.

The V and J segments used are TRBV27 and TRBJ2-3; TRBD2 could be the D gene, as 6 bases match. This TCR was sampled from a human donor in good health. Some clones in this sample may be carry-over from other donors' samples. Sequences were obtained from T cells isolated from PBMCs. The sequence in DNA is TGTGCCAGCACTGGCGGGGTTACGCAGTATTTT. Translated, this is CASTGGVTQYF.